This is a list of T cell receptor beta chains from one sample in a study of cytomegalovirus exposure and HLA in healthy donors. The table came from immunoSEQ multiplex PCR; TCRdb's copy has only in-frame clones and leaves some out. The sample carries 150,000 to 200,000 clones, about 80% recorded once. The sample taken for sequencing was PBMCs. These receptors originate from a female donor in good health and CMV-seronegative. The CDR3 runs from the conserved cysteine through the conserved F or W. The D gene is left open where the match is weak. The size of a clone is reported for some rows only, either as once, few or many, or as a class for expanded clones.

D gene | clone size | J gene | V gene | CDR3 DNA | CDR3 protein
. | few | TRBJ2-2 | TRBV5-1 | TGCGCCAGCAGCTTGGCATTGGCTAGCAGCGGGGAGCTGTTTTTT | CASSLALASSGELFF
. | once | TRBJ1-3 | TRBV5-1 | TGCGCCAGCAGCCAGCCGGGGGGCAGAGGGAACTCTGGAAACACCATATATTTT | CASSQPGGRGNSGNTIYF
TRBD1 | . | TRBJ1-5 | TRBV19 | TGTGCCAGTAAACCCGGGACAGGGCCGGGTGTTCAGCCCCAGCATTTT | CASKPGTGPGVQPQHF
. | . | TRBJ2-7 | TRBV7-3 | TGTGCCAGCAGCTTGGGGGCAGGCTACGAGCAGTACTTC | CASSLGAGYEQYF
. | . | TRBJ2-2 | TRBV5-1 | TGCGCCAGCAGCTTGGCGGGTCGAACCGGGGAGCTGTTTTTT | CASSLAGRTGELFF
TRBD1 | once | TRBJ1-5 | TRBV6-5 | TGTGCCAGCAGTCTCGGACAGGGAAGAAATCAGCCCCAGCATTTT | CASSLGQGRNQPQHF
. | . | TRBJ2-7 | TRBV19 | TGTGCCAGTAGTCCCCTGGGGCAGGGTCCCTACGAGCAGTACTTC | CASSPLGQGPYEQYF
TRBD1 | . | TRBJ1-4 | TRBV7-9 | TGTGCCAGCAGCTTAGGCACCACAGGGGGTGAAAAACTGTTTTTT | CASSLGTTGGEKLFF
TRBD2 | . | TRBJ2-2 | TRBV5-1 | TGCGCCAGCAGACCCGGACTAGTCACCGGGGAGCTGTTTTTT | CASRPGLVTGELFF
. | . | TRBJ2-7 | TRBV2 | TGTGCCAGCAGTCCCTCCGGGTTCTCCTACGAGCAGTACTTC | CASSPSGFSYEQYF
TRBD1 | . | TRBJ2-3 | TRBV27 | TGTGCCAGCAGAGCCGGGACAGGGTTCACGGATACGCAGTATTTT | CASRAGTGFTDTQYF
. | once | TRBJ2-5 | TRBV27 | TGTGCCAGCAGTTTATATCCCCCCGGCCAGCCGAGGGAGACCCAGTACTTC | CASSLYPPGQPRETQYF
TRBD1 | once | TRBJ1-2 | TRBV5-1 | TGCGCCAGCAGCCAGAATCCCCCGGGACAGGGAATCAATGGCTACACCTTC | CASSQNPPGQGINGYTF
. | . | TRBJ1-1 | TRBV30 | TGTGCCTGGAGTTCCACAGGGAGTCTCTCCACTGAAGCTTTCTTT | CAWSSTGSLSTEAFF
TRBD2 | . | TRBJ2-7 | TRBV7-3 | TGTGCCAGCAGCTTACAGGGGACTAGCGAGCAGTACTTC | CASSLQGTSEQYF
TRBD2 | few | TRBJ2-7 | TRBV5-1 | TGCGCCAGCAGCTTGGAGTGGACTAGTATCTACGAGCAGTACTTC | CASSLEWTSIYEQYF
TRBD2 | . | TRBJ2-7 | TRBV5-4 | TGTGCCAGCAGCTTCCCCGGGACTAGCGGGAGCCACGAGCAGTACTTC | CASSFPGTSGSHEQYF
TRBD1 | . | TRBJ2-2 | TRBV19 | TGTGCCAGTAGTGGGACAGGGGGCATTATCACCGGGGAGCTGTTTTTT | CASSGTGGIITGELFF
TRBD1 | . | TRBJ2-7 | TRBV11-2 | TGTGCCAGCAGCTTAGAATTGGGGGACAGCCACGAGCAGTACTTC | CASSLELGDSHEQYF
TRBD1 | . | TRBJ2-2 | TRBV5-1 | TGCGCCAGCAGAACAACGACAGGGGGCACCGGGGAGCTGTTTTTT | CASRTTTGGTGELFF
TRBD1 | . | TRBJ2-2 | TRBV7-9 | TGTGCCAGCAGCCGCGGGACAGGGGCCCCGAACACCGGGGAGCTGTTTTTT | CASSRGTGAPNTGELFF
. | . | TRBJ1-5 | TRBV5-8 | TGTGCCAGCAGCTTCCTTGAGGTCCATTTT | CASSFLEVHF
TRBD1 | once | TRBJ2-2 | TRBV6-1 | TGTGCCAGCGGGGTATTAATACAGGGGACCGGGGAGCTGTTTTTT | CASGVLIQGTGELFF
. | . | TRBJ1-1 | TRBV7-3 | TGTGCCAGCAGCATCACAGGGAACACTGAAGCTTTCTTT | CASSITGNTEAFF
TRBD2 | . | TRBJ2-5 | TRBV7-7 | TGTGCCAGCAGCGAAAGGCTGGGCGGAGGCAGGGAGGGGGAGACCCAGTACTTC | CASSERLGGGREGETQYF
. | . | TRBJ1-2 | TRBV29-1 | TGCAGCGTTGAAGAAAACAGGGCTGGCTACACCTTC | CSVEENRAGYTF
. | . | TRBJ2-7 | TRBV7-2 | TGTGCCAGCAGCGTCAGTCCGGGTGGGTCCTACGAGCAGTACTTC | CASSVSPGGSYEQYF
. | . | TRBJ2-5 | TRBV6-1 | TGTGCCAGCAGTGAGCCCGGGGGTCGGGAGACCCAGTACTTC | CASSEPGGRETQYF
. | . | TRBJ2-7 | TRBV19 | TGTGCCAGTAGTCTCGAGCTGACCTACGAGCAGTACTTC | CASSLELTYEQYF
TRBD1 | . | TRBJ2-7 | TRBV6-1 | TGTGCCAGCAGGAAAACAGGGGGTCCTTACGAGCAGTACTTC | CASRKTGGPYEQYF
TRBD1 | . | TRBJ1-1 | TRBV5-6 | TGTGCCAGCAGCCCTGGGACAGGGAGGACTGAAGCTTTCTTT | CASSPGTGRTEAFF
. | . | TRBJ2-2 | TRBV2 | TGTGCCAGCAGTGAAGGGTGGGAGGTCACCGGGGAGCTGTTTTTT | CASSEGWEVTGELFF
TRBD1 | . | TRBJ2-7 | TRBV2 | TGTGCCAGCATAGCACAGGGGGCCTACGAGCAGTACTTC | CASIAQGAYEQYF
TRBD1 | . | TRBJ1-1 | TRBV30 | TGTGCCTCGCGGGACAGAGCGAACACTGAAGCTTTCTTT | CASRDRANTEAFF
TRBD1 | . | TRBJ1-1 | TRBV5-6 | TGTGCCAGCAGCTTGTACAGGGGTTTGGTGGAGCCTGAAGCTTTCTTT | CASSLYRGLVEPEAFF
TRBD1 | . | TRBJ2-2 | TRBV4-1 | TGCGCCAGCAGCCAAGATCAGGGGGCCATTCCTCAATCGGAGCTGTTTTTT | CASSQDQGAIPQSELFF
TRBD1 | . | TRBJ2-3 | TRBV25-1 | TGTGCCAGCAGTGAACCCTGGACAGGGGAGGGCACAGATACGCAGTATTTT | CASSEPWTGEGTDTQYF
. | . | TRBJ2-1 | TRBV11-2 | TGTGCCAGCAGCCCCAGGGATGAGCAGTTCTTC | CASSPRDEQFF
TRBD1 | . | TRBJ2-7 | TRBV25-1 | TGTGCCAGCAGTTCCAGGGGGAGACCCTACGAGCAGTACTTC | CASSSRGRPYEQYF
TRBD1 | . | TRBJ2-2 | TRBV5-6 | TGTGCCAGCAGCTTGGGGGACAGGGACACCGGGGAGCTGTTTTTT | CASSLGDRDTGELFF
TRBD2 | . | TRBJ2-1 | TRBV19 | TGTGCCAGTCATCCGGGACTAGCCCCTTACAATGAGCAGTTCTTC | CASHPGLAPYNEQFF
. | . | TRBJ2-2 | TRBV7-3 | TGTGCCAGCAGCCGCGACTTGAACACCGGGGAGCTGTTTTTT | CASSRDLNTGELFF
. | few | TRBJ1-5 | TRBV2 | TGTGCCAGCAGTGGCCCCCCAGGGGACAGCAATCAGCCCCAGCATTTT | CASSGPPGDSNQPQHF
. | . | TRBJ2-1 | TRBV9 | TGTGCCAGCAGCGTAGGGGCCCTCAATGAGCAGTTCTTC | CASSVGALNEQFF
TRBD1 | few | TRBJ1-5 | TRBV7-9 | TGTGCCAGCAGCTTGGGGACAGGGTTCCTTGGGGGCGATCAGCCCCAGCATTTT | CASSLGTGFLGGDQPQHF
. | . | TRBJ1-2 | TRBV7-2 | TGTGCCAGCAGCCCACGCGGGACTTCCTGGGAGCTTGATGGCTACACCTTC | CASSPRGTSWELDGYTF
. | . | TRBJ2-1 | TRBV7-9 | TGTGCCAGCAGCCACTCGGACAGTACGCTAGTCCTTTACAATGAGCAGTTCTTC | CASSHSDSTLVLYNEQFF
TRBD1 | once | TRBJ1-2 | TRBV18 | TGTGCCAGCTCATCCGGACAGGGCTATGGCTACACCTTC | CASSSGQGYGYTF
. | . | TRBJ1-3 | TRBV25-1 | TGTGCCAGCAGTGTCCGTACAGGCGTTAGCTCTGGAAACACCATATATTTT | CASSVRTGVSSGNTIYF
TRBD1 | . | TRBJ2-7 | TRBV19 | TGTGCCAGCAGCCCTGACAGGGAATCAGAGCAGTACTTC | CASSPDRESEQYF